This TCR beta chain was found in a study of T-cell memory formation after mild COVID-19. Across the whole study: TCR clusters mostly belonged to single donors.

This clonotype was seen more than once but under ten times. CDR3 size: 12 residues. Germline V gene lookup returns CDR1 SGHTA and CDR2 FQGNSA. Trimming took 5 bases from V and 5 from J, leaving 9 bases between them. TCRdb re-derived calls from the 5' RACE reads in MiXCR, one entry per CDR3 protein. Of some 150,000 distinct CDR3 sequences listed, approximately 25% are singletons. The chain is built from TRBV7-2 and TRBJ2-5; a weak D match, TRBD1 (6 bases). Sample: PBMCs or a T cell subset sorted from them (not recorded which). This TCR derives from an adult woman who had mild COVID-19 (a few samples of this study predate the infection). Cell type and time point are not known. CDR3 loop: CASSPRGETQYF. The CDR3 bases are TGTGCCAGCAGCCCTAGGGGGGAGACCCAGTACTTC.